This TCR beta chain emerged from a study of blood T cell repertoires in COVID-19. Study as a whole: Spain, Italy and the United States supplied samples that represented acute and convalescent COVID-19. PBMCs, B-cell-depleted T cells, or T cells were the source of the cDNA or gDNA that made up the material.

As processed by the authors: For nucleated cells, counts were estimated from reference gene primer amplification. TCRdb's table, derived via immunoSEQ multiplex PCR, lists solely in-frame clones and lacks some. The DNA gave D and trimming, while V, J and clone size come from that table. The sample lists approximately 240,000 clones, around 84% occurring once. The germline V gene has CDR1 LGHDT and CDR2 YNNKEL (reference sequence). V was clipped by 4 bases and J by 11 bases, with 3 bases between them. The CDR3 loop spans 9 amino acids. This sequence originates from a woman between 40 and 50 years old who had recovered from COVID-19. Sequencing was carried out using peripheral blood. The rearrangement uses TRBV3-1 (or the pseudogene TRBV3-2) and TRBJ2-1; D is undetermined. This CDR3 is CASSPKQFF. Here the CDR3 DNA reads TGTGCCAGCAGCCCCAAGCAGTTCTTC.